A single sample is the source of the 25 T cell receptor beta chains below, sequenced in a study of T-cell memory formation after mild COVID-19. TCRdb re-derived calls from the 5' RACE reads in MiXCR, one entry per CDR3 protein. Of about 500,000 distinct CDR3 sequences detected, about a fifth appear once; the ten largest clones hold roughly an eighth. Sequenced: PBMCs or a T cell subset sorted from them (not recorded which). The receptors were sampled from an adult woman who had mild COVID-19 (a few samples of this study predate the infection). Cell type and time point are not known.

This clonotype was found a few times. The chain joins TRBV7-8 to TRBJ2-7; TRBD2 aligns across 7 bases. J gave up 0 bases and V 5 bases, and 10 bases lay outside the gene matches. The V gene's germline CDR1 is SGHVS and CDR2 FQNEAQ. CDR3 size: 16 residues. The CDR3 DNA is TGTGCCAGCAGCCTCCCCTCCGGGGGGTCCTCCTACGAGCAGTACTTC. This encodes CASSLPSGGSSYEQYF.

This clonotype was observed a few times. V is TRBV29-1 and J is TRBJ2-1; 8 bases are a match to TRBD1. This CDR3 is built from 14 residues. The V segment lost 6 bases and the J segment 1 base; nucleotides outside the gene matches: 5. CDR1 and CDR2 (germline): SQVTM, ANQGSEA. The CDR3 loop reads CSVVTGASYNEQFF. The CDR3 nucleotides are TGCAGCGTAGTGACAGGGGCATCCTACAATGAGCAGTTCTTC.

The rearrangement uses TRBV11-2 and TRBJ2-7; D uncertain. Looked up from germline, CDR1 is SGHAT and CDR2 is FQNNGV. This CDR3 comprises 14 residues. V gave up 4 bases and J gave up 3 bases, with 13 bases separating them. CDR3 loop: CASSSIIPDYEQYF. CDR3 DNA sequence: TGTGCCAGCAGCTCGATTATCCCAGACTACGAGCAGTACTTC.

This clonotype was found a few times. The J gene is TRBJ1-1, the V gene TRBV5-1; D may be TRBD1 (5 bases). Trimming cost V 4 bases and J 8 bases, with 15 bases left between them. CDR3 size: 13 residues. Germline V lookup: CDR1 SGHRS, CDR2 YFSETQ. For the CDR3, the DNA is TGCGCCAGCAGCGGGCAGAGACAGACGGAAGCTTTCTTT. This gives the protein CASSGQRQTEAFF.

This chain uses TRBV11-2 with TRBJ1-2; 7 nucleotides align to TRBD1. The CDR3 runs to 16 residues. V was clipped by 4 bases and J by 4 bases; unmatched bases: 12. Germline lookup yields CDR1 SGHAT and CDR2 FQNNGV. The CDR3 DNA is TGTGCCAGCAGCTCGCCCGGGACAGAAAACTTCTATGGCTACACCTTC. Its translation: CASSSPGTENFYGYTF.

This clonotype was observed many times. This rearrangement joins TRBV12-3 or TRBV12-4 to TRBJ2-3, with TRBD1 as a possible D gene (6 bases). The V end lost 11 bases, the J end lost 0 bases, and 15 bases lay between the germline ends. This CDR3 is 14 amino acids long. CDR3 sequence reads: CARKGVDSTDTQYF. CDR3 nucleotide sequence: TGTGCCCGGAAGGGGGTGGATAGCACAGATACGCAGTATTTT.

This chain connects TRBV21-1 to TRBJ2-3; the DNA was not used to check the table's D call, TRBD2. TRBV21-1 is tagged as a pseudogene. CDR3 size: 18 residues. The CDR3 DNA is TGTGCCAGCAGCAAACCGCACGGACTAGCGGGAGACATGAATACGCAGTATTTT. Protein: CASSKPHGLAGDMNTQYF.

In this sample, this clonotype turned up a few times. The chain is built from TRBV5-1 and TRBJ1-1; D is perhaps TRBD1 (6 bases). This CDR3 has 15 amino acids. V lost 6 bases, J lost 0 bases, and 15 bases lay in between. Germline V CDR1 and CDR2: SGHRS, YFSETQ. Here the CDR3 DNA reads TGCGCCAGCACCAAGGGGGATAGAATGAACACTGAAGCTTTCTTT. It yields the protein CASTKGDRMNTEAFF.

This clonotype came up a few times. The chain links TRBV7-9 to TRBJ1-4, with D possibly TRBD1 on 5 matching bases. Trimming pared 4 bases from V and 7 bases from J, leaving 16 bases between. Germline loops: CDR1 SEHNR, CDR2 FQNEAQ (reference sequence). CDR3 length: 15 residues. The CDR3 reads CASSSEGPRVEKLFF. DNA of the CDR3: TGTGCCAGCAGCTCCGAGGGACCGCGAGTTGAAAAACTGTTTTTT. Full variable domain (rest looked up from reference TRBV7-9 and TRBJ1-4): DTGVSQNPRHKITKRGQNVTFRCDPISEHNRLYWYRQTLGQGPEFLTYFQNEAQLEKSRLLSDRFSAERPKGSFSTLEIQRTEQGDSAMYLCASSSEGPRVEKLFFGSGTQLSVL.

The V call is TRBV2, the J call TRBJ2-1; 8 nucleotides agree with TRBD1. This CDR3 is 15 amino acids long. V trimming: 5 bases; J trimming: 2 bases; junction bases outside the gene matches: 5. CDR1 SNHLY and CDR2 FYNNEI come from the germline V gene. CDR3 sequence (DNA): TGTGCCAGCAGTCGGACAGGGAGCGCCTACAATGAGCAGTTCTTC. Amino acid sequence: CASSRTGSAYNEQFF.

This clonotype was seen a handful of times. V is TRBV27 and J is TRBJ2-1; D is unclear. The V gene's germline CDR1 is MNHEY and CDR2 SMNVEV (reference sequence). CDR3 length: 15 residues. V dropped 3 bases and J dropped 0 bases, with 9 bases sitting between them. Written as DNA, the CDR3 is TGTGCCAGCAGTTTTGACACAAACTCCTACAATGAGCAGTTCTTC. This sequence encodes CASSFDTNSYNEQFF.

V gene TRBV20-1 combines with J gene TRBJ2-3; TRBD2 is a possible D gene (6 bases). Deletions cut 6 bases from V and 0 bases from J, with 13 bases between. The CDR3 is 14 residues long. Looked up from germline, CDR1 is DFQATT and CDR2 is SNEGSKA (reference sequence). The CDR3 reads CSAPGGGSTDTQYF. The CDR3, as DNA: TGCAGTGCCCCCGGGGGAGGAAGCACAGATACGCAGTATTTT.

This clonotype was detected only a few times. The CDR3 DNA reads as TGTGCCAGCAGCTTGGACTGGACAGGGTCCTACGAGCAGTACTTC. Amino acid sequence: CASSLDWTGSYEQYF. V usage is TRBV5-4 and J usage is TRBJ2-7; 8 bases line up with TRBD1. The CDR3 is made up of 15 amino acids. The trim removed 0 bases at V and 1 base at J, leaving 3 bases unmatched. CDR1 and CDR2 from the germline V gene are SGHNT and YYREEE (reference sequence).

This clonotype has ten or more counts. The CDR3 DNA follows: TGTGCCAGCAGCTGGACAGGGGGCTACGAGCAGTACTTC. Encoded protein: CASSWTGGYEQYF. The chain recombines TRBV7-3 with TRBJ2-7, with TRBD1 matching 10 bases. The CDR3 is 13 residues long. Unmatched junction bases numbered 0, after V lost 4 bases and J lost 3 bases. Per the germline V gene, CDR1 is SGHTA and CDR2 is FQGTGA.

J is TRBJ2-7 and V is TRBV2, with TRBD1 identical over 10 bases. Germline V lookup: CDR1 SNHLY, CDR2 FYNNEI. V was pared by 6 bases and J by 3 bases, with 2 bases of the junction left unmatched. The CDR3 has 13 residues. This chain's CDR3 is CASRGQGRYEQYF. CDR3 nucleotides: TGTGCCAGCAGGGGACAGGGGCGCTACGAGCAGTACTTC.

This clonotype was detected a few times. The chain couples TRBV24-1 to TRBJ1-1; D is perhaps TRBD1 (5 bases). Germline-derived CDR1 and CDR2 are KGHDR and SFDVKD. The ends were cut back, 5 bases at V and 5 bases at J, with 14 bases in the middle. CDR3 length: 14 residues. CDR3 coding DNA: TGTGCCACCAGTGCCAGCGGGGGGTGGACTGAAGCTTTCTTT. It yields the protein CATSASGGWTEAFF.

This clonotype was seen only a few times. This chain links TRBV10-3 with TRBJ2-7; 11 bases are a match to TRBD2. This CDR3 spans 15 amino acids. J gave up 3 bases and V 4 bases, and 5 bases lay outside the gene matches. The germline CDR1 and CDR2 sequences are ENHRY and SYGVKD. CDR3 protein: CAISGTSGSNYEQYF. CDR3 bases: TGTGCCATCAGTGGTACTAGCGGGAGCAACTACGAGCAGTACTTC.

The chain joins TRBV2 to TRBJ2-7, with 7 bases fitting TRBD2. Germline values: CDR1 SNHLY, CDR2 FYNNEI. Unmatched junction bases numbered 10, after V lost 8 bases and J lost 0 bases. CDR3 size: 15 residues. CDR3 coding DNA: TGTGCCAGCCGACAAGAGCGGGACGGCTCCTACGAGCAGTACTTC. Encoded protein: CASRQERDGSYEQYF.

This clonotype was detected a few times. This rearrangement joins TRBV7-8 to TRBJ2-1; 8 nucleotides agree with TRBD2. The CDR3 runs 13 residues. V was pared by 5 bases and J by 10 bases, with 7 bases of the junction left unmatched. The germline V gene encodes CDR1 SGHVS and CDR2 FQNEAQ. CDR3 DNA: TGTGCCAGCAGCCCCGCGGGGGGATGGGAGCAGTTCTTC. The encoded protein is CASSPAGGWEQFF.

This rearrangement joins TRBV24-1 to TRBJ2-5, with D uncertain. Trimming took off 3 bases at V and 5 bases at J, with 15 bases between the two ends. The CDR3 loop spans 15 amino acids. Germline V gives CDR1 KGHDR, CDR2 SFDVKD. The CDR3 loop reads CATSDPTPSRETQYF. The CDR3 region has the DNA TGTGCCACCAGTGATCCTACCCCATCCCGGGAGACCCAGTACTTC.

The sample holds a few counts of this clonotype. The chain combines TRBV11-2 with TRBJ2-1; maybe TRBD2 (5 bases). The V gene's germline CDR1 is SGHAT and CDR2 FQNNGV. The CDR3 has 15 residues. V was trimmed by 1 base and J by 4 bases, leaving 11 bases between them. The CDR3 nucleotides read TGTGCCAGCAGCTTAGTAGCCGGGGTATACAATGAGCAGTTCTTC. Residues: CASSLVAGVYNEQFF. Variable domain in full (rest from reference TRBV11-2 and TRBJ2-1): EAGVAQSPRYKIIEKRQSVAFWCNPISGHATLYWYQQILGQGPKLLIQFQNNGVVDDSQLPKDRFSAERLKGVDSTLKIQPAKLEDSAVYLCASSLVAGVYNEQFFGPGTRLTVL.

The rearrangement links TRBV27 to TRBJ1-5; 10 bases align to TRBD1. With V trimmed by 1 base and J by 3 bases, 3 bases remained unmatched. Germline lookup yields CDR1 MNHEY and CDR2 SMNVEV (reference sequence). CDR3 length: 16 amino acids. CDR3 DNA sequence: TGTGCCAGCAGTTTATGGGGGACAGGGGTCAATCAGCCCCAGCATTTT. It specifies CASSLWGTGVNQPQHF.

This clonotype was observed at least ten times. This chain connects TRBV5-5 to TRBJ2-5; 7 bases fit TRBD1. With V trimmed by 7 bases and J by 5 bases, 14 bases remained unmatched. CDR1 is SGHKS and CDR2 is YYEKEE in the germline V gene (reference sequence). This CDR3 region has 15 residues. CDR3 bases: TGTGCCAGCGGAGGATATTCTGACAGGGAGGAGACCCAGTACTTC. This translates into CASGGYSDREETQYF.

This clonotype was picked up a small number of times. The chain links TRBV27 to TRBJ2-1; TRBD1 aligns across 9 bases. J was trimmed by 4 bases and V by 7 bases; bases with no gene match: 11. This CDR3 has 16 amino acids. Germline CDR1 MNHEY, CDR2 SMNVEV (reference sequence). The CDR3 protein is CASTSPTGQGYNEQFF. Written as DNA, the CDR3 is TGTGCCAGCACCTCACCGACGGGACAGGGATACAATGAGCAGTTCTTC.

A few counts support this clonotype. This chain links TRBV6-5 with TRBJ2-1; TRBD1 matches 9 bases. Germline lookup yields CDR1 MNHEY and CDR2 SVGAGI. The CDR3 consists of 14 residues. The V gene end was trimmed by 8 bases and the J gene end by 8 bases; junction bases not matched to a gene: 10. This CDR3 is CASGGTGSSDEQFF. In nucleotides, the CDR3 is TGTGCCAGCGGAGGGACAGGGTCTAGCGATGAGCAGTTCTTC.